This T cell receptor beta chain was found in a study of T cell responses to AZD1222 COVID-19 vaccine. Here immunoSEQ multiplex PCR was the method, and the copy in TCRdb shows in-frame clones only, minus some. The sample carries 200,000 or so clones, approximately 90% recorded once. Worth noting for this clone: Its antigen is unidentified.

Germline V gene sequence: CDR1 SNHLY, CDR2 FYNNEI. This CDR3 is built from 16 residues. The germline V and J ends were trimmed by 0 bases and 0 bases, with 11 bases remaining between them. Findings and limits, study-wide: Donors in the cohort were predominantly white British and more often female, and clonal diversity was possibly underestimated.

Specimen: peripheral blood, collected on day 0 of AZD1222 vaccination. The chain recombines TRBV2 with TRBJ1-1; the D gene is possibly TRBD1 (6 bases). This TCR was recovered from an adult in good health. The CDR3 is CASSEALDRLNTEAFF. The DNA of the CDR3 is TGTGCCAGCAGTGAAGCTCTGGACAGACTGAACACTGAAGCTTTCTTT.